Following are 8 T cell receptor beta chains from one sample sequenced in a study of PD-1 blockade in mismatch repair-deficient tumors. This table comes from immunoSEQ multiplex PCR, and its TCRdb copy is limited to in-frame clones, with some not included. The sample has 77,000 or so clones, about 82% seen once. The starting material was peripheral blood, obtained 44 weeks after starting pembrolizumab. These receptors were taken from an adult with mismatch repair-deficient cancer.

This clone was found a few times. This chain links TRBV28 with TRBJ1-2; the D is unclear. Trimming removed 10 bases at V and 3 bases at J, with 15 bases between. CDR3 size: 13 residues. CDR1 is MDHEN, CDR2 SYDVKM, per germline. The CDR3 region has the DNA TGTGCCACCTCCATAGGTACAGACTATGGCTACACCTTC. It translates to CATSIGTDYGYTF.

CDR3 coding DNA: TGTGCCAGCTCACCATCCCCGGGACAGGGGGCGAAGAATCAGCCCCAGCATTTT. Translation gives CASSPSPGQGAKNQPQHF. The V gene is TRBV18, the J gene TRBJ1-5; 12 bases line up with TRBD1. The junction had 9 bases not matched to a gene; V was cut back by 2 bases and J by 4 bases. CDR3 length: 18 residues. The germline V gene has CDR1 KGHSH and CDR2 LQKENI.

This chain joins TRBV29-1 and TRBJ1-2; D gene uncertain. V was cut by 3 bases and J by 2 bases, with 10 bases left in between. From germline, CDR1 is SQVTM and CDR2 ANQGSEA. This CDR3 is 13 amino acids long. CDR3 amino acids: CSVELLDNYGYTF. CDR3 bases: TGCAGCGTTGAGCTATTAGACAACTATGGCTACACCTTC. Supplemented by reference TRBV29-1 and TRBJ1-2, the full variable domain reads SAVISQKPSRDICQRGTSLTIQCQVDSQVTMMFWYRQQPGQSLTLIATANQGSEATYESGFVIDKFPISRPNLTFSTLTVSNMSPEDSSIYLCSVELLDNYGYTFGSGTRLTVV.

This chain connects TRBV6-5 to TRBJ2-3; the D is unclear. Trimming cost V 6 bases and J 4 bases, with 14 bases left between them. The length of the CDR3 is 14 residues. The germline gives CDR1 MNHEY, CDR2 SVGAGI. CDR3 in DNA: TGTGCCAGCAGAAAGCGACAAAAGTCAGATACGCAGTATTTT. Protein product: CASRKRQKSDTQYF.

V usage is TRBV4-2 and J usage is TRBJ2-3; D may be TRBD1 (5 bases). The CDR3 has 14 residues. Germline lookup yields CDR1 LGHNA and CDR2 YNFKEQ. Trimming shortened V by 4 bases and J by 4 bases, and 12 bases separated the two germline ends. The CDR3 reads CASSPRVFSDTQYF. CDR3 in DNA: TGTGCCAGCAGCCCCAGGGTGTTTTCAGATACGCAGTATTTT.

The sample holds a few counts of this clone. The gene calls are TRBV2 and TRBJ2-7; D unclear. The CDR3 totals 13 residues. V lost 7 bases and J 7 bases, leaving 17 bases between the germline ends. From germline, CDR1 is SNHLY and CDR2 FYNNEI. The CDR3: CASTRQDIGEQYF. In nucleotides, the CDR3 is TGTGCCAGCACCCGACAAGACATTGGGGAGCAGTACTTC.

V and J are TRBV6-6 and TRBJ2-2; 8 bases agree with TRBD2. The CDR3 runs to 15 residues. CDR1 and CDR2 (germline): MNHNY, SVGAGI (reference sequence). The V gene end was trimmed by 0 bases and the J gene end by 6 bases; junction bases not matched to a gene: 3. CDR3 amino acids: CASSYSKRGSGELFF. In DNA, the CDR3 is TGTGCCAGCAGTTACTCGAAGCGGGGGTCCGGGGAGCTGTTTTTT.

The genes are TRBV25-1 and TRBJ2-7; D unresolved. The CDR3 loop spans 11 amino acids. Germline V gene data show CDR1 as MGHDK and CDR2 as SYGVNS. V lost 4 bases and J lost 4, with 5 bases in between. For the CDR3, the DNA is TGTGCCAGCAGTGCTGGTTACGAGCAGTACTTC. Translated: CASSAGYEQYF.